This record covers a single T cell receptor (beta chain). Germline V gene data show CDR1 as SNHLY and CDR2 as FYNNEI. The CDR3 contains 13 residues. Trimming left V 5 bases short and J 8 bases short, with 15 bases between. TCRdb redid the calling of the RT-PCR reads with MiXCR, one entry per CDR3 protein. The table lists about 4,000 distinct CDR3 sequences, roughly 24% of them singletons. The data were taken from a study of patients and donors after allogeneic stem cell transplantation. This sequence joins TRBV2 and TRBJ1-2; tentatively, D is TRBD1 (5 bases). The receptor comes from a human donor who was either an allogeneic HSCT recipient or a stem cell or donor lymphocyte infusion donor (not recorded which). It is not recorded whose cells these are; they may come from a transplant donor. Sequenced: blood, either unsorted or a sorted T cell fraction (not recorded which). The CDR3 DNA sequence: TGTGCCAGCAGTAATCGGCAGGGTCGGGGCTACACCTTC. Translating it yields CASSNRQGRGYTF.